This entry describes one T cell receptor beta chain. Its target is unknown. V was cut by 1 base and J by 0 bases, with 9 bases left in between. The length of the CDR3 is 15 residues. Germline V gene sequence: CDR1 MNHNS, CDR2 SASEGT. This entry is derived from a study of vaccination and CD4 T cells after COVID-19. Study overall: Researchers treated control cultures with a CEFX pool, an HIV-1 Nef pool, or no peptide.

Whole-study results and caveats: A nonsignificant median increase from about 20 to 38 SARS-CoV-2-reactive clonotypes was observed.

Stated treatment: roughly 10-day PBMC culture with coronavirus spike peptide pools or control peptides (ViraFEST assay). CD4+ T cells of the unexposed donor were collected before the COVID-19 pandemic (2011-2018). Cultured CD4+ T cells had their DNA profiled by the Oncomine TCR Beta short-read assay. In TCRdb, the PCR reads were re-called with MiXCR into one record per CDR3 protein. The data contain roughly 7,400 distinct CDR3 sequences, roughly 50% of them singletons. This TCR was recovered from a human donor in good health. This chain joins TRBV6-1 and TRBJ1-1; D is ambiguous. The material sequenced was CD4+ T cells from blood, cultured in vitro. The CDR3 bases are TGTGCCAGCAGTGAAGGGGTCACAATGAACACTGAAGCTTTCTTT. The encoded protein is CASSEGVTMNTEAFF.